The text below deals with one T cell receptor (beta chain). It has no known antigen specificity. No quality values exist for individual bases; no much larger clone is one base distant. Using the deep immunoSEQ assay, multiplex PCR amplified TCR CDR3 regions from genomic DNA. Extracted genomic DNA from each cell subset was distributed evenly across all wells of several immunoSEQ 96-well plates, and each plate was treated as a replicate. For sorted subsets, each replicate PCR was loaded with approximately 0.2 ug genomic DNA, equivalent to 25,000 to 30,000 T cell genomes. Purified libraries were measured with a Qubit 3.0 fluorometer, size-checked on a Bioanalyzer 2100, and measured again with the KAPA Library Quantification kit. Every immunoSEQ 96-well plate was sequenced on a dedicated single-read 150-cycle Illumina NextSeq 550 flow cell. Per the authors' processing: Because only junctional sequences without quality scores were contained in the immunoSEQ output, filtering matching that applied to full-length reads could not be performed. Sequences were annotated with PyIR, a Python wrapper for IgBLAST v1.9, using IMGT germline references to assign V/J genes and CDR3. Reads with weak V/J assignments (E-value above 1e-6), missing CDR3, stop codons, out-of-frame junctions, or ambiguous translated residues were removed. V3J clonotypes were defined as sequences sharing the same inferred V gene, J gene, and CDR3 amino acid sequence. The percentage overlap between two repertoires was calculated by dividing the number of shared unique clonotypes by the size of the smaller repertoire. RTK rarefaction, the Chao1 estimator, and Recon v2.1 estimates of unobserved clonotypes were used to assess repertoire richness. For all TCRbeta clonotypes obtained by the gDNA method from several donors, generation probabilities were computed with OLGA. In TCRdb, the immuneACCESS table is reduced to in-frame sequences with V and J assigned. These tables do not hold every clone; where another copy was compared, an unresolved V gene accounts for under half, and the others remain unexplained. V, J and clone size are taken as reported in that table, and D and trimming were inferred from the DNA itself. The sample table lists 950,000 to 1,100,000 clones, 75% to 85% of them with a count of one. The ten largest clones represent 0.6% to 0.7% of the sample.

The CDR3 goes from the cysteine to the phenylalanine over 15 residues. Only the CDR3 portion is preserved as DNA: 45 bases, with reading frame beginning at the first base. V ends up 6 bases short and J 3 bases short, with an unmatched junction base count of 8. CDR1 MGHRA and CDR2 YSYEKL were looked up in the germline V gene. The data stem from a study of shared clonotypes between healthy human individuals (dated by TCRdb to the early 2020s). A note on the overall study: A few men and a couple of women, aged 18 to 49 years, made up the cohort. To estimate repertoire size and how much clonotype sharing occurs between individuals, the study deeply sequenced the blood TCR repertoires of about five healthy adults. Each donor's leukapheresis produced roughly between roughly 0.85 and 9.5 billion PBMCs. For each donor, CD4 naive and CD4 memory were each run on three plates, CD8 naive on two plates, and CD8 memory on one plate. Different laboratories and diverse techniques were used to prepare libraries and sequence TCR repertoires, to increase sequencing depth and limit assay-specific biases. What the research found in general, with its limitations: Only blood was sampled, and tissue TCR repertoires likely differ from those in blood. Naive subsets generally had larger estimated clonotype richness than memory subsets. Pairwise subsampling led to the expectation that sequencing depth would affect the degree of clonotype sharing among donors. The genetic and exposure-history diversity represented was limited by the small number of donors. Compared with non-shared clonotypes, clonotypes shared by all four sorted-subset donors had higher generation probabilities. Sharing across several donors was observed for about 5% of naive CD4, about 4% of naive CD8, 2% to 2.5% of memory CD4, and 0.4% of memory CD8 clonotypes. Even with the large sequencing depth, rarefaction of the sorted-subset datasets indicated that sequencing was incomplete.

The donors were healthy, HIV-negative adults who had no recently reported acute infections or vaccinations. Every donor was a Caucasian adult residing in Nashville, Tennessee, USA. CD4+ T cells were enriched by magnetic negative selection, after which naive cells were positively selected on CD45RA and the negative fraction was taken as the memory subset. Blood was obtained by leukapheresis, after which PBMCs were separated by Ficoll-Histopaque density gradient centrifugation and cryopreserved in liquid nitrogen vapor phase. Analytical flow cytometry was used to check the purity and quantity of every magnetically sorted T cell population. From each sorted fraction, genomic DNA was isolated and quantified by UV absorbance on a Nanodrop 2000c.

The sequence joins TRBV4-1 to TRBJ1-3, with 7 middle bases fitting TRBD1. Input material: memory CD4+ T cells from PBMCs. The cell subset or site label here, explained by the study, means: CD45RA-negative fraction. The sequence came from a man aged 18 to 35 in good health. Some clones in this sample may be carry-over from other donors' samples. CDR3 region: CASRNRGSSGNTIYF. DNA sequence: TGCGCCAGCAGGAACAGGGGAAGTAGTGGAAACACCATATATTTT.